This section outlines one T cell receptor (beta chain) sequence together with its context. PCR used 60 Vbeta primers and 13 Jbeta primers. Here immunoSEQ multiplex PCR was the method, and the copy in TCRdb shows in-frame clones only, minus some. The table records 18,000 or so clones, more than 65% of them present only once. There are 19 residues in the CDR3. The germline V gene encodes CDR1 GTSNPN and CDR2 SVGIG (reference sequence). J gave up 7 bases and V 3 bases, and 18 bases lay outside the gene matches. The sample comes from a study of cytomegalovirus exposure and HLA in healthy donors. The specimen was PBMCs. V usage is TRBV30 and J usage is TRBJ2-1; 13 positions agree with TRBD2. The receptor's source is a man between 18 and 29 years old in good health and CMV-seronegative. CDR3 coding DNA: TGTGCCTGGAGCGCAGGACACCTTACTAGCGGGGGGGCTTATAATGAGCAGTTCTTC. Translation: CAWSAGHLTSGGAYNEQFF.